One and the same sample provided the 20 T cell receptor beta chains below, sequenced in a study of blood T cell repertoires in COVID-19. This table comes from immunoSEQ multiplex PCR, and its TCRdb copy is limited to in-frame clones, with some not included. This repertoire shows hundreds of thousands of clones, around 87% found once; its top ten account for less than 2%. The sample comprised PBMCs or T cells enriched from blood (not recorded which). The receptor set was obtained from a woman between 18 and 30 years old with acute COVID-19.

The V and J genes are TRBV2 and TRBJ1-4; D is unclear. This CDR3 has 13 amino acids. The V end was cut by 8 bases, the J end by 4 bases, with 11 bases between. Germline values: CDR1 SNHLY, CDR2 FYNNEI. The CDR3 region is CASLGDYNEKLFF. The CDR3 DNA is TGTGCCAGCCTCGGAGATTATAATGAAAAACTGTTTTTT.

CDR3 coding DNA: TGTGCCAGCAGCTTACGGACAGTGGGGAACACTGAAGCTTTCTTT. The encoded protein is CASSLRTVGNTEAFF. The rearrangement joins TRBV7-9 to TRBJ1-1; weak D call: TRBD1 (6 bases). V was shortened by 2 bases and J by 1 base, with 11 bases between the two germline ends. The CDR3 runs to 15 residues. Germline assignment: CDR1 SEHNR and CDR2 FQNEAQ (reference sequence).

This chain links TRBV6-5 with TRBJ2-2, with TRBD2 matching 9 bases. The CDR3 runs 15 residues. Germline V gene data show CDR1 as MNHEY and CDR2 as SVGAGI. The J segment lost 7 bases and the V segment lost 4 bases, leaving 7 bases of the junction unmatched. CDR3 DNA: TGTGCCAGCAGTTTCGTTAGCGGGAGTGTCGGGGAGCTGTTTTTT. Its protein is CASSFVSGSVGELFF.

This sequence joins TRBV19 and TRBJ2-2, with TRBD2 matching over 8 bases. The CDR3 spans 16 residues. The V segment lost 6 bases and the J segment 3 bases; nucleotides outside the gene matches: 9. CDR1 LNHDA and CDR2 SQIVND come from the germline V gene (reference sequence). The CDR3, as DNA: TGTGCCAGTAGCCCCCTGCGGGAGGATCACACCGGGGAGCTGTTTTTT. Protein sequence: CASSPLREDHTGELFF.

In this sample, this clone turned up once. The V call is TRBV18, the J call TRBJ2-1; D is uncertain. The CDR3 spans 14 residues. Germline assignment: CDR1 KGHSH and CDR2 LQKENI. Trimming pared 2 bases from V and 2 bases from J, leaving 7 bases between. The CDR3 DNA reads as TGTGCCAGCTCACCATTAGCCCCCTACAATGAGCAGTTCTTC. Its protein is CASSPLAPYNEQFF.

V usage is TRBV19 and J usage is TRBJ2-7; the D is unclear. This CDR3 comprises 13 residues. Per the germline V gene, CDR1 is LNHDA and CDR2 is SQIVND (reference sequence). V was pared by 3 bases and J by 9 bases, with 15 bases between. The CDR3 sequence is CASSISYSLGQYF. The CDR3 DNA reads TGTGCCAGTAGTATCTCCTACAGCTTGGGGCAGTACTTC.

The chain is built from TRBV19 and TRBJ1-5; no reliable D call. Trimming removed 3 bases at V and 5 bases at J, with 11 bases between. Germline loops: CDR1 LNHDA, CDR2 SQIVND (reference sequence). The CDR3 has 14 residues. CDR3 DNA sequence: TGTGCCAGTAGTATCCCCGGGGTTTATCAGCCCCAGCATTTT. Residues: CASSIPGVYQPQHF.

This chain connects TRBV5-4 to TRBJ2-1; the D gene is possibly TRBD2 (6 bases). Between the trimmed V and J ends, which lost 0 bases and 2 bases, there was a span of 9 bases. Germline CDR1 SGHNT, CDR2 YYREEE (reference sequence). CDR3 length equals 15 residues. CDR3: CASSLGSGPYNEQFF. CDR3 DNA sequence: TGTGCCAGCAGCTTGGGGAGCGGGCCCTACAATGAGCAGTTCTTC. Together with reference TRBV5-4 and TRBJ2-1, the CDR3 gives the full variable domain: ETGVTQSPTHLIKTRGQQVTLRCSSQSGHNTVSWYQQALGQGPQFIFQYYREEENGRGNFPPRFSGLQFPNYSSELNVNALELDDSALYLCASSLGSGPYNEQFFGPGTRLTVL.

The rearrangement links TRBV10-1 to TRBJ1-1; 9 bases line up with TRBD1. The CDR3 contains 16 residues. V gave up 4 bases and J gave up 2 bases; unmatched junction bases: 8. Germline lookup yields CDR1 WNHNN and CDR2 SYGVQD (reference sequence). CDR3 nucleotide sequence: TGCGCCAGCAGTGCGGGACAGGGACGGGGTAACACTGAAGCTTTCTTT. Translated: CASSAGQGRGNTEAFF.

This chain links TRBV7-9 with TRBJ2-1, with D possibly being TRBD2 (5 bases). The CDR3 totals 14 residues. Germline lookup yields CDR1 SEHNR and CDR2 FQNEAQ (reference sequence). V was shortened by 3 bases and J by 7 bases, with 13 bases between the two germline ends. The CDR3 nucleotides are TGTGCCAGCAGCTTGGAGAGCGGCCTAAATGAGCAGTTCTTC. This sequence encodes CASSLESGLNEQFF.

This clone is a singleton in its sample. The CDR3 region is CASSPPVEAGEKLFF. The CDR3 coding sequence is TGTGCCAGCTCACCACCGGTCGAAGCAGGTGAAAAACTGTTTTTT. The V gene is TRBV18, the J gene TRBJ1-4, with D uncertain. V dropped 0 bases and J dropped 7 bases, with 12 bases sitting between them. Germline V gene lookup returns CDR1 KGHSH and CDR2 LQKENI. The CDR3 runs 15 residues.

The J gene is TRBJ2-1, the V gene TRBV12-3 or TRBV12-4; TRBD2 might be the D (7 bases). CDR3 length equals 11 residues. Trimming cost V 10 bases and J 9 bases, with 13 bases left between them. The chain's CDR3 is CATGGLGEQFF. CDR3 in DNA: TGTGCCACGGGGGGCTTGGGTGAGCAGTTCTTC.

The sample holds a few counts of this clone. This chain uses TRBV28 with TRBJ2-7; TRBD1 aligns across 10 bases. The V gene's germline CDR1 is MDHEN and CDR2 SYDVKM. The CDR3 is made up of 12 amino acids. V lost 6 bases to trimming and J lost 12 bases; unmatched junction nucleotides: 8. CDR3 amino acids: CASSKDRGRGYF. In DNA form, the CDR3 reads TGTGCCAGCAGCAAAGACAGGGGGCGGGGGTACTTC.

This chain connects TRBV29-1 to TRBJ2-7; D is perhaps TRBD2 (7 bases). The germline V gene has CDR1 SQVTM and CDR2 ANQGSEA. The V end lost 4 bases, the J end lost 0 bases, and 10 bases lay between the germline ends. The CDR3 runs 13 residues. CDR3 in amino acids: CSVGGGSSYEQYF. Here the CDR3 DNA reads TGCAGCGTTGGGGGGGGCTCCTCCTACGAGCAGTACTTC.

This chain uses TRBV7-9 with TRBJ1-3; no definite D call. CDR1 is SEHNR, CDR2 FQNEAQ, per germline (reference sequence). The germline V and J ends were trimmed by 8 bases and 0 bases, with 11 bases remaining between them. The CDR3 runs 14 residues. CDR3 DNA: TGTGCCAGCTGGCGTACAGACTCTGGAAACACCATATATTTT. Its protein is CASWRTDSGNTIYF.

The chain is built from TRBV4-2 and TRBJ1-6; D not resolved. The CDR3 has 14 residues. CDR1 LGHNA and CDR2 YNFKEQ come from the germline V gene. V gave up 2 bases and J gave up 10 bases, with 12 bases separating them. The CDR3 sequence is CASSQFEGGSPLHF. In nucleotides, the CDR3 is TGTGCCAGCAGCCAATTTGAGGGCGGCTCACCCCTCCACTTT.

The chain links TRBV7-9 to TRBJ1-1; D perhaps matches TRBD1 (6 bases). The V and J ends lost 6 bases and 8 bases respectively, with 13 bases between them. Germline V gene data show CDR1 as SEHNR and CDR2 as FQNEAQ (reference sequence). The CDR3 runs to 12 residues. The CDR3 region has the DNA TGTGCCAGCAGTACACAGGGTAGGGAAGCTTTCTTT. Encoded protein: CASSTQGREAFF.

This chain joins TRBV12-3 or TRBV12-4 and TRBJ1-5; no clear D. This CDR3 comprises 12 residues. V was pared by 3 bases and J by 5 bases, with 5 bases between. The CDR3 protein is CASSFPDQPQHF. Here the CDR3 DNA reads TGTGCCAGCAGTTTCCCGGATCAGCCCCAGCATTTT.

The chain is built from TRBV21-1 and TRBJ1-1; TRBD1, the table's D call, was not compared with the DNA. TRBV21-1 is annotated as a pseudogene. The length of the CDR3 is 15 residues. In DNA, the CDR3 is TGTGCCAGCAGCAAAGGAAACAGATCGAACACTGAAGCTTTCTTT. As protein: CASSKGNRSNTEAFF.

As to this clone: Other DNA sequences in the sample encode the same CDR3. This chain connects TRBV11-2 to TRBJ1-5; 11 bases align to TRBD1. Germline V gene sequence: CDR1 SGHAT, CDR2 FQNNGV. This CDR3 spans 16 amino acids. The junction had 2 bases not matched to a gene; V was cut back by 1 base and J by 3 bases. The CDR3 DNA reads as TGTGCCAGCAGCTTAGGGACAGGGGGCTTCAATCAGCCCCAGCATTTT. Amino acids: CASSLGTGGFNQPQHF.